This T cell receptor (beta chain) was recovered during a study of T cell responses to AZD1222 COVID-19 vaccine. General observations from the study: The study reported that nearly half of spike-specific TCRs target unmutated variant regions. An increase in Spike-specific TCR breadth and depth was observed after two AZD1222 doses. Most donors were white British and more were female, and clonal diversity was possibly underestimated.

Produced via immunoSEQ multiplex PCR; TCRdb's table is partial and in-frame only. The profile covers some 120,000 clones, with around 87% appearing a single time and over 2.5% taken by the ten largest. Analysis merged second doses at about 4 or about 12 weeks. This CDR3 is built from 14 residues. Germline V gene lookup returns CDR1 LNHNV and CDR2 YYDKDF (reference sequence). The V end lost 0 bases, the J end lost 2 bases, and 7 bases lay between the germline ends. The sample holds one count of this clone. What it recognizes is unknown. The clonotype was recovered from an adult who received the AZD1222 COVID-19 vaccine. The sequenced sample was peripheral blood, obtained 28 days after the second AZD1222 dose. The chain recombines TRBV15 with TRBJ1-2; D gene unclear. CDR3 protein: CATSREISNYGYTF. Written as DNA, the CDR3 is TGTGCCACCAGCAGAGAGATAAGCAACTATGGCTACACCTTC. Full variable domain (missing parts from reference TRBV15 and TRBJ1-2): DAMVIQNPRYQVTQFGKPVTLSCSQTLNHNVMYWYQQKSSQAPKLLFHYYDKDFNNEADTPDNFQSRRPNTSFCFLDIRSPGLGDTAMYLCATSREISNYGYTFGSGTRLTVV.